This entry lists 17 T cell receptor beta chains sequenced from one sample in a study of blood T cell repertoires in COVID-19. Sequencing used immunoSEQ multiplex PCR; TCRdb keeps in-frame clones, though not all of them. The table lists about 25,000 clones, about 89% of them singletons. Sequencing was done on a sample of peripheral blood. All receptors come from a man aged 65 to 79 with acute or convalescent COVID-19.

The gene calls are TRBV3-1 (or the pseudogene TRBV3-2) and TRBJ1-2; the D gene is possibly TRBD1 (5 bases). V was cut by 1 base and J by 4 bases, with 13 bases left in between. Looked up from germline, CDR1 is LGHDT and CDR2 is YNNKEL (reference sequence). This CDR3 is 15 amino acids long. The CDR3 spells CASSQGWGEVYGYTF. In nucleotides, the CDR3 is TGTGCCAGCAGCCAAGGTTGGGGCGAGGTCTATGGCTACACCTTC.

The table lists this clone with a few counts. The chain uses TRBV27 and TRBJ2-1, with 10 nucleotides matching TRBD1. CDR3 size: 17 residues. V was clipped by 5 bases and J by 8 bases; unmatched bases: 15. Germline CDR1 reads MNHEY; CDR2 reads SMNVEV (reference sequence). CDR3 residues: CASSASTQGQGMHEQFF. CDR3 sequence (DNA): TGTGCCAGCAGTGCATCTACCCAGGGACAGGGGATGCATGAGCAGTTCTTC.

The chain is built from TRBV7-6 and TRBJ2-7; 8 bases map to TRBD1. J was trimmed by 5 bases and V by 5 bases; bases with no gene match: 8. This CDR3 is built from 14 residues. Germline V gene data show CDR1 as SGHVS and CDR2 as FNYEAQ. This chain's CDR3 is CASSRTGSIHEQYF. As DNA, the CDR3 is TGTGCCAGCAGCCGGACAGGGTCAATCCACGAGCAGTACTTC.

To note about this clone: Other DNA sequences in the sample encode the same CDR3. CDR3 residues: CASSLGDSSYEQYF. Here the CDR3 DNA reads TGCGCCAGCAGCCTAGGGGATTCCTCCTACGAGCAGTACTTC. This chain uses TRBV5-1 with TRBJ2-7, with a tentative D call TRBD1 (5 bases). Per the germline V gene, CDR1 is SGHRS and CDR2 is YFSETQ. The CDR3 extends over 14 amino acids. V was pared by 4 bases and J by 0 bases, with 11 bases between.

The chain recombines TRBV5-1 with TRBJ1-2; 9 bases line up with TRBD1. V trimming: 3 bases; J trimming: 0 bases; junction bases outside the gene matches: 6. CDR1 and CDR2 (germline): SGHRS, YFSETQ. The CDR3 totals 16 residues. The CDR3 coding sequence is TGCGCCAGCAGCTCCCAACAGGGGGCTGCTAACTATGGCTACACCTTC. Translating it yields CASSSQQGAANYGYTF.

The V call is TRBV2, the J call TRBJ2-1; a weak D match, TRBD1 (5 bases). V was shortened by 5 bases and J by 13 bases, with 21 bases between the two germline ends. The CDR3 loop spans 14 amino acids. Germline V CDR1 and CDR2: SNHLY, FYNNEI. Here the CDR3 DNA reads TGTGCCAGCAGTCCCCCCGACAGTCCGATGATCCAGTTCTTC. Protein sequence: CASSPPDSPMIQFF.

V gene TRBV19 combines with J gene TRBJ1-1; a possible D gene is TRBD1 (5 bases). Per germline, CDR1 LNHDA and CDR2 SQIVND (reference sequence). With 5 bases removed from V and 1 base from J, the gap between germline ends came to 11 bases. The CDR3 covers 14 residues. The CDR3 bases are TGTGCCAGTAGTTTTTGGGGCAGGAACACTGAAGCTTTCTTT. It specifies CASSFWGRNTEAFF.

The chain joins TRBV27 to TRBJ1-1; maybe TRBD1 (5 bases). Germline CDR1 is MNHEY and CDR2 is SMNVEV (reference sequence). The CDR3 runs 12 residues. Between the trimmed V and J ends, which lost 5 bases and 1 base, there was a span of 5 bases. CDR3 nucleotides: TGTGCCAGCAGTAGGGGGAACACTGAAGCTTTCTTT. This sequence encodes CASSRGNTEAFF.

The J gene is TRBJ2-5, the V gene TRBV6-6, with D tentatively TRBD1 (6 bases). This CDR3 region has 15 residues. V was pared by 2 bases and J by 5 bases, with 15 bases between. The germline CDR1 and CDR2 sequences are MNHNY and SVGAGI (reference sequence). CDR3 nucleotides: TGTGCCAGCAGTTACCCCCTTGAGGGGGAGGAGACCCAGTACTTC. Protein: CASSYPLEGEETQYF.

The chain couples TRBV11-2 to TRBJ1-2; perhaps TRBD1 as D (6 bases). CDR3 length: 15 amino acids. V lost 5 bases to trimming and J lost 11 bases, with 24 bases between them. CDR1 is SGHAT, CDR2 FQNNGV, per germline. The chain's CDR3 is CASSPPLTGMGLYTF. CDR3 in DNA: TGTGCCAGCAGCCCTCCCCTGACAGGCATGGGCCTTTACACCTTC.

CDR3 sequence (DNA): TGTGCCAGCAGCTTAGGGCGGGGGCCCCACACCGGGGAGCTGTTTTTT. It codes for CASSLGRGPHTGELFF. This sequence joins TRBV11-2 and TRBJ2-2, with TRBD2 as a possible D gene (7 bases). CDR1 SGHAT and CDR2 FQNNGV come from the germline V gene. The CDR3 is 16 amino acids. V was cut by 1 base and J by 3 bases, with 12 bases left in between.

This rearrangement joins TRBV5-1 to TRBJ2-1, with 7 bases aligning to TRBD1. J lost 5 bases, V lost 4 bases, and 6 bases had no gene match. Germline V lookup: CDR1 SGHRS, CDR2 YFSETQ. This CDR3 contains 14 residues. CDR3 residues: CASSLGTVNNEQFF. In nucleotides, the CDR3 is TGCGCCAGCAGCCTCGGGACAGTAAACAATGAGCAGTTCTTC.

The chain couples TRBV10-3 to TRBJ2-7; 10 bases agree with TRBD2. Germline loops: CDR1 ENHRY, CDR2 SYGVKD. V was clipped by 10 bases and J by 2 bases; unmatched bases: 11. The CDR3 is 15 residues long. The CDR3 sequence is CATREPGLATYEQYF. The CDR3 coding sequence is TGTGCCACCCGCGAACCGGGACTAGCGACCTACGAGCAGTACTTC.

The chain links TRBV7-9 to TRBJ2-5; TRBD1 agrees at 8 bases. V gave up 5 bases and J gave up 5 bases; unmatched junction bases: 10. The CDR3 sequence is 15 residues long. Germline loops: CDR1 SEHNR, CDR2 FQNEAQ (reference sequence). CDR3 region: CASSPHRTGQETQYF. In DNA form, the CDR3 reads TGTGCCAGCAGCCCCCATAGGACAGGGCAGGAGACCCAGTACTTC.

The rearrangement joins TRBV27 to TRBJ2-7; 7 bases line up with TRBD1. This CDR3 contains 15 residues. V was clipped by 6 bases and J by 0 bases; unmatched bases: 8. CDR1 is MNHEY and CDR2 is SMNVEV in the germline V gene (reference sequence). The chain's CDR3 is CASRLRQGGSYEQYF. The CDR3 DNA follows: TGTGCCAGCAGATTAAGACAGGGCGGCTCCTACGAGCAGTACTTC.

The CDR3 region is CASSPTSGLDTQYF. Written as DNA, the CDR3 is TGTGCCAGCAGCCCGACTAGCGGGTTGGATACGCAGTATTTT. The chain recombines TRBV14 with TRBJ2-3; 10 nucleotides align to TRBD2. The CDR3 sequence is 14 residues long. Germline lookup yields CDR1 SGHDN and CDR2 FVKESK. V lost 4 bases and J lost 6; bases outside the gene matches: 4.

The V and J genes are TRBV10-2 and TRBJ2-1; perhaps TRBD2 as D (6 bases). This CDR3 is built from 14 residues. CDR1 is WSHSY, CDR2 SAAADI, per germline. Trimming took 7 bases from V and 8 from J, leaving 18 bases between them. The DNA for the CDR3 is TGCGCCAGCAAGAGGAGCCAAGGAGGGGATGAGCAGTTCTTC. Its translation: CASKRSQGGDEQFF.